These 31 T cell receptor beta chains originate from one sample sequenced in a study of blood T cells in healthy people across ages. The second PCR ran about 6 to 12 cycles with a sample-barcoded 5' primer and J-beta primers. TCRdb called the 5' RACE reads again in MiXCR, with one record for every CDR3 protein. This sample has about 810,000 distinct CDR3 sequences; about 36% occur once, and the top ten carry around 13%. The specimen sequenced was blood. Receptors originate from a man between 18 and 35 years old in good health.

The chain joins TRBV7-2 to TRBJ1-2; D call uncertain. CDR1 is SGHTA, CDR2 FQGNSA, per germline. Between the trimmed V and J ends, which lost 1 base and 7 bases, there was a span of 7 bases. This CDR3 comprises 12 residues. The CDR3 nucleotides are TGTGCCAGCAGCTTAGATTTTGCTGGCTACACCTTC. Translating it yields CASSLDFAGYTF.

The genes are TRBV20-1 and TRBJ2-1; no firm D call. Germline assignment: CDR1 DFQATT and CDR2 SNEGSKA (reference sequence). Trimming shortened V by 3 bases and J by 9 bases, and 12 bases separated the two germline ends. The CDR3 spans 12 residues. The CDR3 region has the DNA TGCAGTGCTAGTCTGGGTCTGGGTGAGCAGTTCTTC. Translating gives CSASLGLGEQFF.

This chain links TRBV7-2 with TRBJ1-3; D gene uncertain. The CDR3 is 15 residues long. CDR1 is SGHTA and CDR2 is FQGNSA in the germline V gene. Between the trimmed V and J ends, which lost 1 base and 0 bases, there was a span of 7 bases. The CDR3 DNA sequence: TGTGCCAGCAGCTTAGAGCCCGTCTCTGGAAACACCATATATTTT. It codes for CASSLEPVSGNTIYF.

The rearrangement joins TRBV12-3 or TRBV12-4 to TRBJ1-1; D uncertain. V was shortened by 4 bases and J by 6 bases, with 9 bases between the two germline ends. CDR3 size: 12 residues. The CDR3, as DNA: TGTGCCAGCAGTTCATCAGTGTCTGAAGCTTTCTTT. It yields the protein CASSSSVSEAFF.

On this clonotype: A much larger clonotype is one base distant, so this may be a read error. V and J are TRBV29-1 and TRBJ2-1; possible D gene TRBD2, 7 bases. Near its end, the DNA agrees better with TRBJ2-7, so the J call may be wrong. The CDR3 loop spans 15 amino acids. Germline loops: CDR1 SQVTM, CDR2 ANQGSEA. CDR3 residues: CSVAHPGGSYNEQYF. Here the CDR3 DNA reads TGCAGCGTTGCACATCCGGGGGGCTCCTACAATGAGCAGTACTTC.

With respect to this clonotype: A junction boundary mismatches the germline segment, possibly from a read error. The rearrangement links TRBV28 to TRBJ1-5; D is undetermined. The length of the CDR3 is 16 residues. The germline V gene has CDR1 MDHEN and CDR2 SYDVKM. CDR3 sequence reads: CASSLGGLEGNQPRHF. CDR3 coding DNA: TGTGCCAGCTCACTCGGAGGGCTTGAGGGCAATCAGCCCCGGCATTTT.

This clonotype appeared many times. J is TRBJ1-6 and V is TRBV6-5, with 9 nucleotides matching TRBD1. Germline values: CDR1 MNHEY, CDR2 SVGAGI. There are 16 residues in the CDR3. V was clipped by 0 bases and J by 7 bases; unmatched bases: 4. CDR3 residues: CASSYSGTGRNSPLHF. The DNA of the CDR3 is TGTGCCAGCAGTTACTCGGGGACAGGGAGGAATTCACCCCTCCACTTT.

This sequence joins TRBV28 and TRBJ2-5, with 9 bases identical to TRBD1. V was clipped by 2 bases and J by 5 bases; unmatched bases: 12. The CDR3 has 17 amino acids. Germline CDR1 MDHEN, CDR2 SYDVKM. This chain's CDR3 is CASSLIGVGTGRETQYF. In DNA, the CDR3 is TGTGCCAGCAGTTTAATCGGCGTGGGGACAGGGAGGGAGACCCAGTACTTC.

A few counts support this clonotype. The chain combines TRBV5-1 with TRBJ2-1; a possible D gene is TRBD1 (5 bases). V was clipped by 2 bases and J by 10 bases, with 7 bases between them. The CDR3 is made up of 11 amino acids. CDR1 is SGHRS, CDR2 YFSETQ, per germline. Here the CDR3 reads CASSLRTEQFF. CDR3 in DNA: TGCGCCAGCAGCTTAAGGACAGAGCAGTTCTTC.

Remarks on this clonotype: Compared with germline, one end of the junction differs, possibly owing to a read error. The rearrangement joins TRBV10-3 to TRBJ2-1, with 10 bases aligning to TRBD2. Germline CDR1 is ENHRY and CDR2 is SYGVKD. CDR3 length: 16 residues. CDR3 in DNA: TGTGCCATCAATGAGGCTAGCGGGGGAGGATACAATGAGCAGTTCTTC. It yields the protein CAINEASGGGYNEQFF.

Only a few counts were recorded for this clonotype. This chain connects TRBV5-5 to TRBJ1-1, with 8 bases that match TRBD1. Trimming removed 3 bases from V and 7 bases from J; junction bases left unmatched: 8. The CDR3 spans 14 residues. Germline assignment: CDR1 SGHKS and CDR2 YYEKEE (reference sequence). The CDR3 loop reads CASSSQGQADEAFF. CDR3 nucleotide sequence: TGTGCCAGCAGCTCGCAGGGACAGGCGGATGAAGCTTTCTTT.

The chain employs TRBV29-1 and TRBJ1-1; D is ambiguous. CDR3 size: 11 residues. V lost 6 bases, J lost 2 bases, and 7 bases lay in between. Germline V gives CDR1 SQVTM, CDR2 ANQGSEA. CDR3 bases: TGCAGCGTATGGTATAACACTGAAGCTTTCTTT. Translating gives CSVWYNTEAFF.

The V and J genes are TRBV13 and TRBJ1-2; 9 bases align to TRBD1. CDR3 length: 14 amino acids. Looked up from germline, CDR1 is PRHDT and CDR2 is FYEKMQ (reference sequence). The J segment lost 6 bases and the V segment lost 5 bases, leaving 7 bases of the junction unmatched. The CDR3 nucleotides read TGTGCCAGCAGCCCCGGGGGACAGGGCAATGGCTACACCTTC. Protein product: CASSPGGQGNGYTF.

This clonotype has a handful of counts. CDR3 sequence (DNA): TGCGCCAGCAGCTTGGAGACTAGCGGAGCTACGCAGTATTTT. Its translation: CASSLETSGATQYF. The gene calls are TRBV5-1 and TRBJ2-3; TRBD2 matches at 9 bases. V was pared by 0 bases and J by 8 bases, with 4 bases of the junction left unmatched. The CDR3 has 14 amino acids. Germline lookup yields CDR1 SGHRS and CDR2 YFSETQ. Full variable domain (outside the CDR3, taken from reference TRBV5-1 and TRBJ2-3): KAGVTQTPRYLIKTRGQQVTLSCSPISGHRSVSWYQQTPGQGLQFLFEYFSETQRNKGNFPGRFSGRQFSNSRSEMNVSTLELGDSALYLCASSLETSGATQYFGPGTRLTVL.

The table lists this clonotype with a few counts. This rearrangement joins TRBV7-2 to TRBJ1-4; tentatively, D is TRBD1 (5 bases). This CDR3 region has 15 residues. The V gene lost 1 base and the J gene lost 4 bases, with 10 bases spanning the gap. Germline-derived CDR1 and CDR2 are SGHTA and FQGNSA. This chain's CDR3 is CASSLDGDSNEKLFF. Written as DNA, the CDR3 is TGTGCCAGCAGCTTAGATGGTGACAGTAATGAAAAACTGTTTTTT.

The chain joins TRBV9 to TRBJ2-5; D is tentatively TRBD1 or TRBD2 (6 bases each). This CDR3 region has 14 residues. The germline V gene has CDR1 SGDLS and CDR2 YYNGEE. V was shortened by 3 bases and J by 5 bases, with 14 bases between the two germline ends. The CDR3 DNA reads TGTGCCAGCAGCGGACACAGGGCGGGGGAGACCCAGTACTTC. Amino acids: CASSGHRAGETQYF. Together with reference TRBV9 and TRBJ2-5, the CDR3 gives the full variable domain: DSGVTQTPKHLITATGQRVTLRCSPRSGDLSVYWYQQSLDQGLQFLIQYYNGEERAKGNILERFSAQQFPDLHSELNLSSLELGDSALYFCASSGHRAGETQYFGPGTRLLVL.

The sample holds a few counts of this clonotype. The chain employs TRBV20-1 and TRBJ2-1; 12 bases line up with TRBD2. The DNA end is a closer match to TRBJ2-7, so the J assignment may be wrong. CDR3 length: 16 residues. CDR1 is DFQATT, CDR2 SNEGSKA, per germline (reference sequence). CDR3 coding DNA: TGCAGTGCTAGAGATCCTAGCGGGGGGGCCTACAATGAGCAGTACTTC. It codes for CSARDPSGGAYNEQYF.

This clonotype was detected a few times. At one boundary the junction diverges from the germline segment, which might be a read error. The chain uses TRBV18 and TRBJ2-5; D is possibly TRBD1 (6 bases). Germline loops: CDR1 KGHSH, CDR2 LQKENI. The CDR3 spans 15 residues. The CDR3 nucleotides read TGTGCCAGCTCCCCTAGGGATCCCTCAGGGGAGACACAGTACTTC. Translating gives CASSPRDPSGETQYF.

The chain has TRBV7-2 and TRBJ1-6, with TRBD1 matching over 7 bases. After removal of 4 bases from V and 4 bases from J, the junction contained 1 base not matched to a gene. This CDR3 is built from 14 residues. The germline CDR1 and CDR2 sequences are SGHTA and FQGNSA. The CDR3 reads CASSWGQYNSPLHF. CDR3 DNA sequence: TGTGCCAGCAGCTGGGGACAGTATAATTCACCCCTCCACTTT.

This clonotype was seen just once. The CDR3 DNA reads TGTGCCAGTAGTATTGCCCAGCAGCCTTACGAGCAGTACTTC. Its protein is CASSIAQQPYEQYF. This chain links TRBV19 with TRBJ2-7, with D uncertain. Germline V gene sequence: CDR1 LNHDA, CDR2 SQIVND (reference sequence). The ends were cut back, 3 bases at V and 4 bases at J, with 13 bases in the middle. The CDR3 consists of 14 residues.

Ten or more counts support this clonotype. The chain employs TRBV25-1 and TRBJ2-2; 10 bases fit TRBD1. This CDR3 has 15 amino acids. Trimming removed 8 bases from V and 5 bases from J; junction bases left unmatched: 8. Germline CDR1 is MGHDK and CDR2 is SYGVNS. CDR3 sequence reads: CASGIGTGDTGELFF. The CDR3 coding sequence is TGTGCCAGCGGAATCGGGACAGGGGATACCGGGGAGCTGTTTTTT.

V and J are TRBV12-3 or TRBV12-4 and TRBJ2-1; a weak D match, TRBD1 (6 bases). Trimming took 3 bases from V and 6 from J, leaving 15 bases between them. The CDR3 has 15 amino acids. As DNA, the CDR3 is TGTGCCAGCAGTTTTTCCGGGGCAGGGGTCAATGAGCAGTTCTTC. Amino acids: CASSFSGAGVNEQFF.

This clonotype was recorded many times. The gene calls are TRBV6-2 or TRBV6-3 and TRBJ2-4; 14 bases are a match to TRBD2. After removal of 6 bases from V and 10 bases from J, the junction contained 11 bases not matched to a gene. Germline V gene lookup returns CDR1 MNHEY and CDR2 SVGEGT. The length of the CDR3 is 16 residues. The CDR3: CASSPGTSGGVGIQYF. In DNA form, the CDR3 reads TGTGCCAGCAGCCCGGGGACTAGCGGGGGAGTCGGGATTCAGTACTTC.

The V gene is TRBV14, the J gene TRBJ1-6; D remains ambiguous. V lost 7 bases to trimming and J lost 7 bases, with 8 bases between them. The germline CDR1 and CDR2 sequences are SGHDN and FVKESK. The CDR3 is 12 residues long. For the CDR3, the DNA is TGTGCCAGCAACCACCCGAATTCACCCCTCCACTTT. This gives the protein CASNHPNSPLHF.

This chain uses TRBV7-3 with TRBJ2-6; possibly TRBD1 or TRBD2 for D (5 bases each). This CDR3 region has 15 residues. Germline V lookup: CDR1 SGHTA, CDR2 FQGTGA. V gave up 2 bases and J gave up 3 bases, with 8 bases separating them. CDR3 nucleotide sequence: TGTGCCAGCAGCTTATCGAGGGGTGGGGCCAACGTCCTGACTTTC. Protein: CASSLSRGGANVLTF.

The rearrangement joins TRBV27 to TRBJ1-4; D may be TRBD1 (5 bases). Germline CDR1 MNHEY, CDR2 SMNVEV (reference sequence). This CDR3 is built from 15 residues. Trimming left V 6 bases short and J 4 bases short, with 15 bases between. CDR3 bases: TGTGCCAGCAGATTGGACGCGGGGGATAATGAAAAACTGTTTTTT. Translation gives CASRLDAGDNEKLFF.

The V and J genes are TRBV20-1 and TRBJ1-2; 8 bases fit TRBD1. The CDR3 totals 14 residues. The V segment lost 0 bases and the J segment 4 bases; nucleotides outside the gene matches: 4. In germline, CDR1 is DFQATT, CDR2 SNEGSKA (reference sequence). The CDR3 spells CSARDVGTGYGYTF. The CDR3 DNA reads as TGCAGTGCTAGAGATGTCGGGACAGGCTATGGCTACACCTTC.

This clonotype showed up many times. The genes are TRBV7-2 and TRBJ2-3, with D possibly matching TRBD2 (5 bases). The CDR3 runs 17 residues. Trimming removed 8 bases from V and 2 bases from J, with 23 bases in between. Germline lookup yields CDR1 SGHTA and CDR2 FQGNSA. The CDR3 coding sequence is TGTGCCAGCTATCCTTCGGCGGGCAGTATAAACACAGATACGCAGTATTTT. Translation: CASYPSAGSINTDTQYF.

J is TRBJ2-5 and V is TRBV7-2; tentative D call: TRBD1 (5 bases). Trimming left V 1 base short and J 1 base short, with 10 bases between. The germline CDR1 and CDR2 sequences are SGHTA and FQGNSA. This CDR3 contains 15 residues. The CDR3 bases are TGTGCCAGCAGCTTAGAACAGGTGGCCCAAGAGACCCAGTACTTC. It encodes CASSLEQVAQETQYF.

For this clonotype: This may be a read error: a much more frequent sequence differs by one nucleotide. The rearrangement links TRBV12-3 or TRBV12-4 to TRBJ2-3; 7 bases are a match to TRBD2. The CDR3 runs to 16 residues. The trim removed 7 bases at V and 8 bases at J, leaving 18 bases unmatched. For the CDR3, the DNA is TGTGCCAGCAACTCCGGGACTATATTCGGCCTGCGTACGCAGTATTTT. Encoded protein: CASNSGTIFGLRTQYF.

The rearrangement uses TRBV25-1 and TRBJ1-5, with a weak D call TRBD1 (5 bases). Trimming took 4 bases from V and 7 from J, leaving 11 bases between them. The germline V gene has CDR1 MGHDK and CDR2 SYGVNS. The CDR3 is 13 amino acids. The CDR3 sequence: CASSATGKQPQHF. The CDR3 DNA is TGTGCCAGCAGTGCTACAGGTAAGCAGCCCCAGCATTTT.